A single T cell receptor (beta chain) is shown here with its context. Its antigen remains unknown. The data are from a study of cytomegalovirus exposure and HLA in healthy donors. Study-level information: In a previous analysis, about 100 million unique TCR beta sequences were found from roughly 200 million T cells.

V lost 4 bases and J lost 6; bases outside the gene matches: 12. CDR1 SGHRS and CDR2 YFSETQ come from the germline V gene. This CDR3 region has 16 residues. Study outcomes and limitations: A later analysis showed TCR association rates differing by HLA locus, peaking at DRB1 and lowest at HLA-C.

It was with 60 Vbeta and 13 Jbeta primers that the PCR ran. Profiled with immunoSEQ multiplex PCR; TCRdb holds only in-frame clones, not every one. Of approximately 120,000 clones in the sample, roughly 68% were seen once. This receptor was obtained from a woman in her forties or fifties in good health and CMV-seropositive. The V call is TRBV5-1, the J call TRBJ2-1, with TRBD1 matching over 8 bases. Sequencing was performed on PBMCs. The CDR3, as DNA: TGCGCCAGCAGCACCCAACCGGGACAGGTGTCCAATGAGCAGTTCTTC. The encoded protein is CASSTQPGQVSNEQFF.